This TCR beta chain was obtained from a study of blood T cells in healthy people across ages. Each sample gave at least 7 million isolated PBMCs. Then a second PCR, running roughly 6 to 12 cycles, was carried out with a sample-barcoded 5' primer and a J-beta primer mix. Each cDNA molecule carried a tag from a template-switch adaptor that contained 12 random nucleotides. TCRdb redid the calling of the 5' RACE reads with MiXCR, one entry per CDR3 protein. The sample shows about 1,600,000 distinct CDR3 sequences, roughly 40% of them seen only once. Study-level points and caveats: Observed TCR beta diversity showed a strong correlation with the percentage of naive T cells as measured by flow cytometry. It was held that the diversity estimates obtained from one million T cells were underestimates.

Concerning this clonotype: The antigen remains undetermined.

The CDR3 spans 11 residues. With 6 bases removed from V and 5 bases from J, the gap between germline ends came to 9 bases. CDR1 and CDR2 from the germline V gene are SGHRS and YFSETQ. This TCR was recovered from a woman under 30 in good health. This rearrangement joins TRBV5-1 to TRBJ2-7; tentative D call: TRBD2 (6 bases). Sequencing used blood. For the CDR3, the DNA is TGCGCCAGCACCTGGGGGGACGAGCAGTACTTC. Amino acids: CASTWGDEQYF.